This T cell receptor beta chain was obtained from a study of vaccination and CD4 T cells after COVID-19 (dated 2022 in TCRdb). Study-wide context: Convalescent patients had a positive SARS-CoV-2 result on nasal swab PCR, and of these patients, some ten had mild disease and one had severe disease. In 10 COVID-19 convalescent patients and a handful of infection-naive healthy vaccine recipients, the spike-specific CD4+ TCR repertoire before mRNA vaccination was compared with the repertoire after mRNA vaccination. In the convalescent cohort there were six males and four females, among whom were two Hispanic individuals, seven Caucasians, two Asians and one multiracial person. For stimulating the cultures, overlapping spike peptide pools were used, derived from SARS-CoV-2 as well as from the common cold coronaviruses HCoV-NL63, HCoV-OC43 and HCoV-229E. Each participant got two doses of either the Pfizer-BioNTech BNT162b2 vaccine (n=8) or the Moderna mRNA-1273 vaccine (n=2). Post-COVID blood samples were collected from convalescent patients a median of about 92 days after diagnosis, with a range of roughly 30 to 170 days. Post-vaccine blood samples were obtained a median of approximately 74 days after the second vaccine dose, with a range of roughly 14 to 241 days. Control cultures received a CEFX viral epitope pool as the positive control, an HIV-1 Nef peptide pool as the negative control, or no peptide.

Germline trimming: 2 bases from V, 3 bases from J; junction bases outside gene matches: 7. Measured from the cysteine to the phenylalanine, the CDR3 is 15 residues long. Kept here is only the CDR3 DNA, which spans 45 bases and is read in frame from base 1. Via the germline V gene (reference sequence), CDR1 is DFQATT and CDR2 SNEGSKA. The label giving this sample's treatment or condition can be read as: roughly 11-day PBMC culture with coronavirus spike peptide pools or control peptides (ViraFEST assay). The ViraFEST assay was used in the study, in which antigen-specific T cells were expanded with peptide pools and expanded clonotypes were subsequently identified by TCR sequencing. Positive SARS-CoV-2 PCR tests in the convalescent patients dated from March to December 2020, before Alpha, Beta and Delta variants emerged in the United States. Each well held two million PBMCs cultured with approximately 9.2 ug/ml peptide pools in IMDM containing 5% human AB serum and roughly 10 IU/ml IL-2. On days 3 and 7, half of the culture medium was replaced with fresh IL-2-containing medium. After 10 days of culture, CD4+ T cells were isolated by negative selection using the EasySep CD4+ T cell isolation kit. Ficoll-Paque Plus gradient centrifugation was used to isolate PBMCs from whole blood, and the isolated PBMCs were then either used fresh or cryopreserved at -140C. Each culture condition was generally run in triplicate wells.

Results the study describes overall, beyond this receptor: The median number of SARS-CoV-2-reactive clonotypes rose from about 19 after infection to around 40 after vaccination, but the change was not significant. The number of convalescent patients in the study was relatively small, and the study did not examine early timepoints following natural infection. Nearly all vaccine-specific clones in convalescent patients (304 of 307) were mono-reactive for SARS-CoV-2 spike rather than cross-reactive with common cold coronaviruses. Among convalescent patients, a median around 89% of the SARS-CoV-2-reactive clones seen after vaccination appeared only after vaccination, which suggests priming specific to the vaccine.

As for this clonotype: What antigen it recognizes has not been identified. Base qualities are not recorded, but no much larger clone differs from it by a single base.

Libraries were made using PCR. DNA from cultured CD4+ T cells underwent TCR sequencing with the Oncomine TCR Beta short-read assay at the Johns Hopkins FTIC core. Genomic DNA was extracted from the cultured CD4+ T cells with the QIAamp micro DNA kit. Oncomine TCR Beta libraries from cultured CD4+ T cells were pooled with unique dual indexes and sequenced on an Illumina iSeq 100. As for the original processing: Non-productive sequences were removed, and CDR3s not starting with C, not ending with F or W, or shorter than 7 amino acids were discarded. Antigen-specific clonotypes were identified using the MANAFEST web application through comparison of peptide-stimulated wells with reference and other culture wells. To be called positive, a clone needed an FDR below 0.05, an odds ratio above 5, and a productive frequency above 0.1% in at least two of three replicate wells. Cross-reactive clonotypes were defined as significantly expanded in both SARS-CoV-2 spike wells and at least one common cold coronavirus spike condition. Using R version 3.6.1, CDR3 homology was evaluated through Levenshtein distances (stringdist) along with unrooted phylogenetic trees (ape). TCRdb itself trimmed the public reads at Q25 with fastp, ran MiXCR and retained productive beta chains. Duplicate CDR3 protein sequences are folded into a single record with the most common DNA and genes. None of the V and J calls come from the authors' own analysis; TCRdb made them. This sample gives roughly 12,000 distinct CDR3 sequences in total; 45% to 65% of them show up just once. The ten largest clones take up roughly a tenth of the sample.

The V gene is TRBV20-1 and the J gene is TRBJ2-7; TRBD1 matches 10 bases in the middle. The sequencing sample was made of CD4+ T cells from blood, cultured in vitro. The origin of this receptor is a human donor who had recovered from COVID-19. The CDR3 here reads CSARFLGQGIYEQYF. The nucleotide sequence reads TGCAGTGCTAGATTTTTGGGACAGGGGATCTACGAGCAGTACTTC.